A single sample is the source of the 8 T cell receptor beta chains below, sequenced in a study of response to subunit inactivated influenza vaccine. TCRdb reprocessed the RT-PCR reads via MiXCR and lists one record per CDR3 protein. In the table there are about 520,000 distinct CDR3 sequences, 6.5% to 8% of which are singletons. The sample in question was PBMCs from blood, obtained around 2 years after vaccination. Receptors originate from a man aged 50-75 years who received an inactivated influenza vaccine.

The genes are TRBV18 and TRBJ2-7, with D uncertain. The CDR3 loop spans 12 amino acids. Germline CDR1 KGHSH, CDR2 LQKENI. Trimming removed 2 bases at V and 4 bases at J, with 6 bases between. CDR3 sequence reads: CASSPFRYEQYF. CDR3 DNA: TGTGCCAGCTCACCATTCAGGTACGAGCAGTACTTC.

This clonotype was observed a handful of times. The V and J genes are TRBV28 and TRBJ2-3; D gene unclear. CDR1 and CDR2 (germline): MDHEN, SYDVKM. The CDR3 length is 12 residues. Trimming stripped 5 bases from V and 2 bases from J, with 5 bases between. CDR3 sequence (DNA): TGTGCCAGCAGTACGGTCACAGATACGCAGTATTTT. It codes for CASSTVTDTQYF.

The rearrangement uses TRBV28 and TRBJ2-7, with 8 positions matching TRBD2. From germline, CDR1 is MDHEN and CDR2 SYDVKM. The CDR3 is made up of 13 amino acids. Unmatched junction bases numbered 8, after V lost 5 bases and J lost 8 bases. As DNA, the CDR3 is TGTGCCAGCAGTACAAGCGGGAGATCAAAGCAGTACTTC. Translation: CASSTSGRSKQYF.

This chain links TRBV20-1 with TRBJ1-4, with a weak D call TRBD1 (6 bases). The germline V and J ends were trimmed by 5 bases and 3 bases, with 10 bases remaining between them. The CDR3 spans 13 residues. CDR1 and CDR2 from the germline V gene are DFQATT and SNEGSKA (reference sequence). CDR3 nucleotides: TGCAGTGCTCCAGGGGTTTCTAATGAAAAACTGTTTTTT. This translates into CSAPGVSNEKLFF.

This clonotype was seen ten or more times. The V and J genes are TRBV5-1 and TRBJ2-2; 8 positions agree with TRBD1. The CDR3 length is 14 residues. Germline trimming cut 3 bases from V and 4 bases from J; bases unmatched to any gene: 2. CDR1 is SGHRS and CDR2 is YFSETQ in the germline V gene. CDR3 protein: CASSWGQATGELFF. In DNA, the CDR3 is TGCGCCAGCAGCTGGGGACAGGCCACCGGGGAGCTGTTTTTT. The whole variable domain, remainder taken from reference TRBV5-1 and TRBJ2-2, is KAGVTQTPRYLIKTRGQQVTLSCSPISGHRSVSWYQQTPGQGLQFLFEYFSETQRNKGNFPGRFSGRQFSNSRSEMNVSTLELGDSALYLCASSWGQATGELFFGEGSRLTVL.

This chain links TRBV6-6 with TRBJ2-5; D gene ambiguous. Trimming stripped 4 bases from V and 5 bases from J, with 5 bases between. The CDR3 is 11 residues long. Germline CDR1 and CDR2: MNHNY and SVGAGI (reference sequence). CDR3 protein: CASSSHETQYF. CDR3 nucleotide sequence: TGTGCCAGCAGTTCACACGAGACCCAGTACTTC.

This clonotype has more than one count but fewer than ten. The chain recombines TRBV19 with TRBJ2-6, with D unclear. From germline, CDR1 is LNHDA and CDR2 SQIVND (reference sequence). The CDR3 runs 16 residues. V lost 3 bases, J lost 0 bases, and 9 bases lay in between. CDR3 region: CASSMRPRSGANVLTF. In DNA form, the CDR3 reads TGTGCCAGTAGTATGAGACCGCGCTCTGGGGCCAACGTCCTGACTTTC.

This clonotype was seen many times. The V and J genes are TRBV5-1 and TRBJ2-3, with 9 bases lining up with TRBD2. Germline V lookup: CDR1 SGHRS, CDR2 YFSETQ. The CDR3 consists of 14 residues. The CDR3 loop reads CATAAGGSTDTQYF. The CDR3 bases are TGCGCTACCGCGGCGGGGGGGAGCACAGATACGCAGTATTTT.